These 25 T cell receptor beta chains were sequenced from one sample in a study of blood T cells in healthy people across ages. A J-beta primer mix and a sample-barcoded 5' primer were used in a second PCR of roughly 7 to 12 cycles. TCRdb reprocessed the 5' RACE reads via MiXCR and lists one record per CDR3 protein. The sample carries about 2 million distinct CDR3 sequences, around half recorded once. What was sequenced was blood. The receptors come from a woman aged 40 to 49 in good health.

This chain uses TRBV5-1 with TRBJ2-4, with 7 bases that match TRBD1. Germline V gene data show CDR1 as SGHRS and CDR2 as YFSETQ. Trimming cost V 4 bases and J 10 bases; bases outside gene matches: 11. This CDR3 spans 14 amino acids. The CDR3 DNA reads TGCGCCAGCAGCAGAGACAGGGCAGCTAAAATTCAGTACTTC. This codes for CASSRDRAAKIQYF.

J is TRBJ2-7 and V is TRBV6-2 or TRBV6-3, with 8 bases lining up with TRBD2. This CDR3 spans 17 amino acids. Trimming cost V 4 bases and J 2 bases; bases outside gene matches: 13. Germline V gene lookup returns CDR1 MNHEY and CDR2 SVGEGT. The CDR3 loop reads CASSFRSSGFFPYEQYF. DNA for the CDR3: TGTGCCAGCAGTTTTCGATCTAGCGGGTTTTTCCCCTACGAGCAGTACTTC.

This clonotype was counted a single time. V and J are TRBV5-1 and TRBJ1-6; no clear D gene. The CDR3 totals 15 residues. CDR1 and CDR2 from the germline V gene are SGHRS and YFSETQ. V was trimmed by 0 bases and J by 8 bases, leaving 12 bases between them. CDR3 nucleotides: TGCGCCAGCAGCTTGGGGGGAGGGAAGGATTCACCCCTCCACTTT. Translating gives CASSLGGGKDSPLHF.

J is TRBJ1-6 and V is TRBV20-1, with 7 bases fitting TRBD1. There are 15 residues in the CDR3. The trim removed 0 bases at V and 8 bases at J, leaving 7 bases unmatched. The germline CDR1 and CDR2 sequences are DFQATT and SNEGSKA (reference sequence). CDR3 DNA sequence: TGCAGTGCTAGAGAAAAACAGGGGAATTATTCACCCCTCCACTTT. Protein product: CSAREKQGNYSPLHF.

The chain recombines TRBV6-5 with TRBJ1-1; no clear D gene. V was trimmed by 8 bases and J by 0 bases, leaving 16 bases between them. The CDR3 runs to 15 residues. Germline lookup yields CDR1 MNHEY and CDR2 SVGAGI. The chain's CDR3 is CASSNGRHMNTEAFF. CDR3 DNA sequence: TGTGCCAGCTCTAACGGAAGACACATGAACACTGAAGCTTTCTTT.

The J gene is TRBJ1-2, the V gene TRBV5-1; D is undetermined. The CDR3 is made up of 14 amino acids. Trimming removed 4 bases at V and 5 bases at J, with 15 bases between. CDR1 and CDR2 from the germline V gene are SGHRS and YFSETQ. Here the CDR3 DNA reads TGCGCCAGCAGCCCAGACGTGGGTGCATATGGCTACACCTTC. It codes for CASSPDVGAYGYTF.

CDR3 region: CSVAAGSTNEKLFF. CDR3 coding DNA: TGCAGCGTGGCGGCCGGGTCGACTAATGAAAAACTGTTTTTT. This rearrangement joins TRBV29-1 to TRBJ1-4; D not certain. The length of the CDR3 is 14 residues. The V and J ends lost 6 bases and 2 bases respectively, with 13 bases between them. Germline CDR1 reads SQVTM; CDR2 reads ANQGSEA.

The V call is TRBV3-1, the J call TRBJ2-1; possible D gene TRBD2, 7 bases. V was clipped by 0 bases and J by 8 bases, with 11 bases between them. Germline V gene data show CDR1 as LGHDT and CDR2 as YNNKEL (reference sequence). The CDR3 covers 14 residues. CDR3 residues: CASSQEGGPHEQFF. DNA for the CDR3: TGTGCCAGCAGCCAAGAGGGGGGGCCTCATGAGCAGTTCTTC.

The chain combines TRBV5-1 with TRBJ1-6; D unclear. With 4 bases removed from V and 3 bases from J, the gap between germline ends came to 14 bases. Germline V lookup: CDR1 SGHRS, CDR2 YFSETQ. The CDR3 extends over 16 amino acids. CDR3 nucleotides: TGCGCCAGCAGCCCCAAGCGGGGAGACTATAATTCACCCCTCCACTTT. Translating it yields CASSPKRGDYNSPLHF.

This clonotype was detected a few times. In DNA form, the CDR3 reads TGCAGTGCTAGTCCGAGGCTAGCGGGGTACGAGCAGTACTTC. It codes for CSASPRLAGYEQYF. V usage is TRBV20-1 and J usage is TRBJ2-7; 9 positions agree with TRBD2. V lost 3 bases to trimming and J lost 4 bases; unmatched junction nucleotides: 7. Germline V CDR1 and CDR2: DFQATT, SNEGSKA (reference sequence). CDR3 length equals 14 residues.

This clonotype was observed once. The chain employs TRBV6-5 and TRBJ2-7, with 7 bases fitting TRBD1. The germline V gene encodes CDR1 MNHEY and CDR2 SVGAGI. The CDR3 contains 16 residues. V shed 4 bases and J 7 bases; nucleotides not matched to a gene: 16. The CDR3 protein is CASSLRQGSNYNEQYF. CDR3 nucleotides: TGTGCCAGCAGTTTACGACAGGGATCGAACTACAATGAGCAGTACTTC.

The rearrangement links TRBV20-1 to TRBJ2-3; 7 bases fit TRBD2. V was clipped by 2 bases and J by 1 base; unmatched bases: 3. Germline CDR1 is DFQATT and CDR2 is SNEGSKA (reference sequence). This CDR3 comprises 14 residues. The CDR3 DNA reads TGCAGTGCTAGAAAGAGCGGGGGCACAGATACGCAGTATTTT. It specifies CSARKSGGTDTQYF.

The sample holds a few counts of this clonotype. The chain uses TRBV9 and TRBJ2-1; perhaps TRBD2 as D (5 bases). The CDR3 contains 14 residues. Germline V gene sequence: CDR1 SGDLS, CDR2 YYNGEE. V was trimmed by 0 bases and J by 5 bases, leaving 9 bases between them. The CDR3 region has the DNA TGTGCCAGCAGCGTAGATCACGGGAACAATGAGCAGTTCTTC. This codes for CASSVDHGNNEQFF.

The gene calls are TRBV7-2 and TRBJ2-4; possible D gene TRBD1, 7 bases. The J call may be mistaken, given a closer DNA end match to TRBJ2-7. CDR1 is SGHTA, CDR2 FQGNSA, per germline. The CDR3 is 15 amino acids. In nucleotides, the CDR3 is TGTGCCAGCAGCTTTGATCAGGGGGGACTCTACGAGCAGTACTTC. This codes for CASSFDQGGLYEQYF.

The chain recombines TRBV4-3 with TRBJ2-1; 7 bases fit TRBD2. The CDR3 is 17 amino acids. The V gene's germline CDR1 is LGHNA and CDR2 YSLEER. The J segment lost 4 bases and the V segment lost 0 bases, leaving 9 bases of the junction unmatched. CDR3 DNA: TGCGCCAGCAGCCAAGATTACGAAGCGGGGCGTTACAATGAGCAGTTCTTC. This codes for CASSQDYEAGRYNEQFF.

V is TRBV14 and J is TRBJ2-1; D gene unclear. V was cut by 4 bases and J by 4 bases, with 14 bases left in between. The germline CDR1 and CDR2 sequences are SGHDN and FVKESK. The CDR3 contains 15 residues. CDR3 bases: TGTGCCAGCAGCCGCCTAGGTGTTCAGTACAATGAGCAGTTCTTC. Translation: CASSRLGVQYNEQFF.

Only a few counts were recorded for this clonotype. The chain recombines TRBV4-1 with TRBJ1-5; D not certain. The CDR3 is made up of 15 amino acids. Germline values: CDR1 MGHRA, CDR2 YSYEKL. V lost 0 bases, J lost 6 bases, and 12 bases lay in between. In nucleotides, the CDR3 is TGCGCCAGCAGCCAAGAATCGGTCTTTGGTCAGCCCCAGCATTTT. Translated, it gives CASSQESVFGQPQHF.

This sequence joins TRBV5-1 and TRBJ2-2; tentatively, D is TRBD1 or TRBD2 (5 bases each). From germline, CDR1 is SGHRS and CDR2 YFSETQ. V shed 3 bases and J shed 3 bases, with 12 bases lying between them. This CDR3 is built from 15 residues. This CDR3 reads CASSYRVGDTGELFF. The CDR3 bases are TGCGCCAGCAGCTACCGAGTGGGGGACACCGGGGAGCTGTTTTTT.

The rearrangement uses TRBV7-2 and TRBJ1-6; D uncertain. Trimming cost V 1 base and J 14 bases, with 15 bases left between them. Germline-derived CDR1 and CDR2 are SGHTA and FQGNSA. This CDR3 spans 14 amino acids. The CDR3 coding sequence is TGTGCCAGCAGCTTAGGTCTGGGTGGGAGTACCCTCCACTTT. Protein sequence: CASSLGLGGSTLHF.

The chain has TRBV29-1 and TRBJ2-4; 10 bases align to TRBD2. CDR1 and CDR2 (germline): SQVTM, ANQGSEA. V shed 0 bases, J shed 0 bases, and the junction held 14 bases outside the gene matches. The CDR3 is 20 residues long. The CDR3 bases are TGCAGCGTTGAAGATCGTGCCCCTAGCGGGGGCTTCATAGCCAAAAACATTCAGTACTTC. This codes for CSVEDRAPSGGFIAKNIQYF.

The chain uses TRBV20-1 and TRBJ2-5, with 7 bases fitting TRBD1. This CDR3 has 16 residues. The germline V gene encodes CDR1 DFQATT and CDR2 SNEGSKA (reference sequence). V was clipped by 0 bases and J by 0 bases; unmatched bases: 7. The CDR3 loop reads CSARDEQGKDQETQYF. The CDR3 coding sequence is TGCAGTGCTAGAGATGAACAGGGGAAAGACCAAGAGACCCAGTACTTC.

This chain joins TRBV6-1 and TRBJ2-7, with D possibly TRBD1 on 6 matching bases. This CDR3 spans 16 amino acids. Trimming pared 1 base from V and 2 bases from J, leaving 15 bases between. Germline V CDR1 and CDR2: MNHNS, SASEGT. The CDR3 here is CASSEVRRTDTYEQYF. The CDR3 DNA follows: TGTGCCAGCAGTGAAGTACGACGGACAGACACCTACGAGCAGTACTTC.

The chain recombines TRBV4-3 with TRBJ2-3; 7 bases match TRBD1. The ends lost 2 bases at V and 2 bases at J; junction bases unmatched: 7. Germline V gene sequence: CDR1 LGHNA, CDR2 YSLEER. The CDR3 totals 16 residues. The CDR3 reads CASSQTGAATTDTQYF. CDR3 in DNA: TGCGCCAGCAGCCAAACAGGGGCCGCGACCACAGATACGCAGTATTTT.

In this sample, this clonotype turned up once. The V call is TRBV6-1, the J call TRBJ2-5, with a tentative D call TRBD1 (5 bases). Deletions cut 5 bases from V and 2 bases from J, with 15 bases between. CDR1 and CDR2 (germline): MNHNS, SASEGT. This CDR3 region has 15 residues. This CDR3 is CASSKGVNSQETQYF. The DNA for the CDR3 is TGTGCCAGCAGTAAAGGGGTCAATTCACAAGAGACCCAGTACTTC.

This clonotype occurred a few times. The V gene is TRBV7-2, the J gene TRBJ2-1; no clear D gene. CDR3 length: 11 amino acids. V was clipped by 3 bases and J by 8 bases, with 5 bases between them. CDR1 and CDR2 from the germline V gene are SGHTA and FQGNSA. The CDR3 region is CASSLRHEQFF. In nucleotides, the CDR3 is TGTGCCAGCAGCTTGCGGCATGAGCAGTTCTTC.